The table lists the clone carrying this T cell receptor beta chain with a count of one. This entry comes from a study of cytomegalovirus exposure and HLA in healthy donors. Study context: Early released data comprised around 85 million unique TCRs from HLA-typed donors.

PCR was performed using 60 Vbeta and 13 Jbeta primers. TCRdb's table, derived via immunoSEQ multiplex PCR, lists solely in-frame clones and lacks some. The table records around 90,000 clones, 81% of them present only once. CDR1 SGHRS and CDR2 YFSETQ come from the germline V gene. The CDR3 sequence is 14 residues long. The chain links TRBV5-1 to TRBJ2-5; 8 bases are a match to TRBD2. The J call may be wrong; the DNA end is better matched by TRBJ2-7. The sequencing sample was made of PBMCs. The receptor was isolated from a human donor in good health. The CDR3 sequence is CASSLSGVTYEQYF. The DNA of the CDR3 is TGCGCCAGCAGCCTTAGCGGGGTTACCTACGAGCAGTACTTC.